What follows is one TCR beta chain and its context. The data were taken from a study of blood T cell repertoires in COVID-19. Study in general: Researchers got acute and convalescent COVID-19 samples from the United States, Italy and Spain.

Only in-frame clones appear in the TCRdb table, and some are missing; sequencing was by immunoSEQ multiplex PCR. The sample records fewer than 250,000 clones, roughly four fifths being singletons. V was cut by 9 bases and J by 3 bases, with 15 bases left in between. Germline V gene data show CDR1 as LNHDA and CDR2 as SQIVND (reference sequence). This CDR3 contains 14 residues. The V call is TRBV19, the J call TRBJ1-3; a possible D gene is TRBD1 (6 bases). This sequence originates from a woman in her seventies with acute or convalescent COVID-19. Material for sequencing was peripheral blood. CDR3 in DNA: TGTGCCAGCGCATCAGGGGATTTTGGAAACACCATATATTTT. It codes for CASASGDFGNTIYF.